This T cell receptor beta chain came from a study of shared clonotypes between healthy human individuals. Across the whole study: Three plates were used per donor for CD4 naive, three for CD4 memory, two for CD8 naive and one for CD8 memory.

This was a deep-level run. Assay: immunoSEQ multiplex PCR; the TCRdb copy retains only in-frame clones and omits some. The data hold nearly 600,000 clones, with nearly 97% observed a single time. V lost 0 bases and J lost 2, with 17 bases in between. Per germline, CDR1 ENHRY and CDR2 SYGVKD. This CDR3 is built from 18 residues. Terminally differentiated effector memory CD45RA+ cells were excluded from the naive CD8 cells, which were CD45RO-negative and positively selected for CCR7. This TCR was sampled from a woman in her 30s in good health. This chain joins TRBV10-3 and TRBJ1-5, with a possible D match to TRBD1 (6 bases). The source material was naive CD8+ T cells sorted from blood. CDR3 bases: TGTGCCATCAGTGAGTCTGGGACATCCCCCGGTGGCAATCAGCCCCAGCATTTT. The encoded protein is CAISESGTSPGGNQPQHF.